This T cell receptor beta chain stems from a study of response to subunit inactivated influenza vaccine. From the RT-PCR reads, TCRdb called clonotypes with MiXCR, one entry per CDR3 protein. The sample consists of hundreds of thousands of distinct CDR3 sequences, around a sixth of them appearing once. This clonotype has more than one count but fewer than ten. This receptor was identified in a man in his fifties who received an inactivated influenza vaccine. The sample here was PBMCs from blood, taken 11 to 12 days after vaccination.

CDR3 DNA sequence: TGCGCCAGCAGCCAAGACGGGGCCGGGTCTTTAATCGAGCAGTACTTC. Amino acid sequence: CASSQDGAGSLIEQYF. J is TRBJ2-7 and V is TRBV4-1; D assignment may be TRBD1 or TRBD2 (5 bases each). The germline V gene has CDR1 MGHRA and CDR2 YSYEKL. V lost 0 bases and J 6 bases, leaving 18 bases between the germline ends. The CDR3 length is 16 residues.